This is a list of T cell receptor beta chains from one sample in a study of CD8 T cells in Susac syndrome. TCRdb analysed the immunoSEQ multiplex PCR reads with MiXCR anew, one entry per CDR3 protein. There are about 300,000 distinct CDR3 sequences in the sample; approximately 85% occur only once, and 0.21% lies in the top ten. The sample taken for sequencing was CD8+ T cells from PBMCs. These receptor sequences come from a human donor with multiple sclerosis. Both conserved end residues are part of each CDR3. Fields, in order: D gene, V gene, clone size, CDR3 length, J gene, CDR3 protein, CDR3 DNA. A D gene is named only where the DNA matches it firmly. Where a row states a size, it is once, few, many or the class of an expanded clone; other rows omit it.

D: TRBD1; V: TRBV29-1; size: .; length: 16; J: TRBJ2-1; CDR3: CSSGQEDGGSYNEQFF; DNA: TGCAGTTCCGGACAGGAGGATGGTGGGTCCTACAATGAGCAGTTCTTC
D: .; V: TRBV27; size: .; length: 14; J: TRBJ1-5; CDR3: CASRVVDSNQPQHF; DNA: TGTGCCAGCAGGGTGGTCGATAGCAATCAGCCCCAGCATTTT
D: .; V: TRBV6-2/TRBV6-3; size: .; length: 14; J: TRBJ2-2; CDR3: CASSYWMNTGELFF; DNA: TGTGCCAGCAGTTACTGGATGAACACCGGGGAGCTGTTTTTT
D: .; V: TRBV7-6; size: .; length: 18; J: TRBJ1-2; CDR3: CASSLWHGGRPGAYGYTF; DNA: TGTGCCAGCAGCTTATGGCACGGAGGGAGACCGGGTGCCTATGGCTACACCTTC
D: TRBD1; V: TRBV4-3; size: .; length: 16; J: TRBJ2-1; CDR3: CASSQDFGGQYNEQFF; DNA: TGCGCCAGCAGCCAAGATTTTGGGGGACAGTACAATGAGCAGTTCTTC
D: .; V: TRBV6-1; size: .; length: 14; J: TRBJ1-1; CDR3: CASSPTLADTEAFF; DNA: TGTGCCAGCAGTCCGACTTTAGCGGACACTGAAGCTTTCTTT
D: .; V: TRBV7-8; size: .; length: 15; J: TRBJ1-4; CDR3: CASSLKGQTNEKLFF; DNA: TGTGCCAGCAGCTTAAAAGGACAGACCAATGAAAAACTGTTTTTT
D: .; V: TRBV20-1; size: .; length: 15; J: TRBJ2-3; CDR3: CSARDLWQGPDTQYF; DNA: TGCAGTGCTAGAGATCTTTGGCAGGGTCCAGATACGCAGTATTTT
D: .; V: TRBV5-1; size: .; length: 15; J: TRBJ2-1; CDR3: CASSPRQGGGNEQFF; DNA: TGCGCCAGCAGCCCTCGACAGGGAGGTGGCAATGAGCAGTTCTTC
D: TRBD1; V: TRBV28; size: .; length: 15; J: TRBJ2-2; CDR3: CASSLGQGLGGELFF; DNA: TGTGCCAGCAGTTTGGGACAGGGTTTGGGCGGGGAGCTGTTTTTT
D: .; V: TRBV27; size: .; length: 14; J: TRBJ1-6; CDR3: CASSLRGGGSPLHF; DNA: TGTGCCAGCAGTTTACGGGGTGGTGGTTCACCCCTCCACTTT
D: .; V: TRBV15; size: .; length: 20; J: TRBJ1-1; CDR3: CATSRDVPTGVFFMNTEAFF; DNA: TGTGCCACCAGCAGAGACGTCCCGACAGGCGTTTTCTTTATGAACACTGAAGCTTTCTTT
D: .; V: TRBV4-3; size: .; length: 15; J: TRBJ2-2; CDR3: CASSQTALNTGELFF; DNA: TGCGCCAGCAGCCAGACAGCTTTGAACACCGGGGAGCTGTTTTTT
D: .; V: TRBV6-2/TRBV6-3; size: .; length: 16; J: TRBJ1-1; CDR3: CASSYSLGSAATEAFF; DNA: TGTGCCAGCAGTTACTCGTTAGGTTCGGCTGCCACTGAAGCTTTCTTT
D: .; V: TRBV28; size: .; length: 11; J: TRBJ1-5; CDR3: CASSLGVRQHF; DNA: TGTGCCAGCAGTTTAGGTGTGAGACAGCATTTT
D: TRBD2; V: TRBV4-3; size: .; length: 18; J: TRBJ2-7; CDR3: CASSQDGVAGGFRGEQYF; DNA: TGCGCCAGCAGCCAAGATGGGGTAGCGGGAGGATTTCGGGGCGAGCAGTACTTC
D: TRBD1; V: TRBV6-5; size: .; length: 14; J: TRBJ2-1; CDR3: CASSPGGKYNEQFF; DNA: TGTGCCAGCAGTCCAGGGGGCAAGTACAATGAGCAGTTCTTC
D: .; V: TRBV28; size: .; length: 14; J: TRBJ2-7; CDR3: CASSLGKSYYEQYF; DNA: TGTGCCAGCAGTTTGGGGAAGAGCTACTACGAGCAGTACTTC
D: .; V: TRBV12-3/TRBV12-4; size: .; length: 14; J: TRBJ2-7; CDR3: CASSLTNPHYEQYF; DNA: TGTGCCAGCAGCCTCACTAATCCCCACTACGAGCAGTACTTC
D: .; V: TRBV12-3/TRBV12-4; size: .; length: 15; J: TRBJ2-7; CDR3: CASSGGAEVVYEQYF; DNA: TGTGCCAGCAGTGGAGGGGCGGAGGTTGTCTACGAGCAGTACTTC
D: TRBD1; V: TRBV29-1; size: once; length: 17; J: TRBJ2-1; CDR3: CSVGTGERRSSYNEQFF; DNA: TGCAGCGTTGGGACAGGGGAGAGACGAAGCTCCTACAATGAGCAGTTCTTC
D: .; V: TRBV6-2/TRBV6-3; size: .; length: 12; J: TRBJ2-7; CDR3: CASSVTIYEQYF; DNA: TGTGCCAGCAGTGTGACTATCTACGAGCAGTACTTC
D: .; V: TRBV11-3; size: .; length: 15; J: TRBJ2-1; CDR3: CASSLDWGQNNEQFF; DNA: TGTGCCAGCAGCTTAGATTGGGGCCAGAACAATGAGCAGTTCTTC
D: .; V: TRBV19; size: .; length: 14; J: TRBJ2-1; CDR3: CASSIATGYNEQFF; DNA: TGTGCCAGTAGTATAGCCACGGGCTACAATGAGCAGTTCTTC
D: .; V: TRBV29-1; size: .; length: 14; J: TRBJ1-1; CDR3: CSGRTAYGNTEAFF; DNA: TGCAGCGGCCGGACAGCCTATGGAAACACTGAAGCTTTCTTT
D: .; V: TRBV5-1; size: .; length: 16; J: TRBJ1-2; CDR3: CASSLGPSTDYTGYTF; DNA: TGCGCCAGCAGCTTGGGCCCCTCGACAGACTATACTGGCTACACCTTC
D: .; V: TRBV9; size: once; length: 15; J: TRBJ1-1; CDR3: CASSVGDGGWAEAFF; DNA: TGTGCCAGCAGCGTCGGGGACGGCGGCTGGGCTGAAGCTTTCTTT
D: TRBD2; V: TRBV14; size: few; length: 17; J: TRBJ2-7; CDR3: CASSQDVNRDYLGEQYF; DNA: TGTGCCAGCAGCCAAGATGTGAACCGGGACTATCTTGGGGAGCAGTACTTC
D: .; V: TRBV11-1; size: .; length: 14; J: TRBJ1-1; CDR3: CASSPSWGNTEAFF; DNA: TGTGCCAGCAGCCCCTCGTGGGGGAACACTGAAGCTTTCTTT
D: .; V: TRBV4-3; size: .; length: 15; J: TRBJ2-3; CDR3: CASSHSTSSTDTQYF; DNA: TGCGCCAGCAGCCACTCGACTAGTAGCACAGATACGCAGTATTTT
D: .; V: TRBV12-3/TRBV12-4; size: .; length: 12; J: TRBJ1-4; CDR3: CASRRPGGKLFF; DNA: TGTGCCAGCAGGCGCCCAGGAGGGAAACTGTTTTTT
D: .; V: TRBV4-3; size: .; length: 12; J: TRBJ2-1; CDR3: CASSPSGHEQFF; DNA: TGCGCCAGCAGCCCTTCGGGACACGAGCAGTTCTTC
D: TRBD1; V: TRBV12-3/TRBV12-4; size: once; length: 12; J: TRBJ1-4; CDR3: CASSFDRGKLFF; DNA: TGTGCCAGCAGTTTCGACAGGGGAAAACTGTTTTTT
D: TRBD2; V: TRBV19; size: .; length: 15; J: TRBJ2-5; CDR3: CASSPRLAGVETQYF; DNA: TGTGCCAGTAGTCCCCGACTAGCGGGAGTGGAGACCCAGTACTTC
D: .; V: TRBV29-1; size: .; length: 13; J: TRBJ1-1; CDR3: CSAPDLMNTEAFF; DNA: TGCAGCGCTCCGGACCTCATGAACACTGAAGCTTTCTTT
D: .; V: TRBV29-1; size: .; length: 13; J: TRBJ2-2; CDR3: CSVEASTVGELFF; DNA: TGCAGCGTTGAAGCTAGTACGGTCGGGGAGCTGTTTTTT
D: .; V: TRBV5-6; size: .; length: 17; J: TRBJ1-2; CDR3: CASTVDTPNPEGYGYTF; DNA: TGTGCCAGCACCGTAGATACACCCAACCCGGAGGGCTATGGCTACACCTTC
D: .; V: TRBV27; size: .; length: 15; J: TRBJ1-2; CDR3: CASSPLLTANYGYTF; DNA: TGTGCCAGCAGTCCCTTACTGACAGCTAACTATGGCTACACCTTC
D: TRBD2; V: TRBV20-1; size: .; length: 15; J: TRBJ2-7; CDR3: CSARDYSGSSYEQYF; DNA: TGCAGTGCTAGAGATTATAGCGGGAGCTCCTACGAGCAGTACTTC
D: .; V: TRBV5-8; size: few; length: 16; J: TRBJ1-2; CDR3: CASSLWSGSDHYGYTF; DNA: TGTGCCAGCAGCTTGTGGTCAGGGTCGGACCACTATGGCTACACCTTC
D: .; V: TRBV7-9; size: few; length: 15; J: TRBJ2-7; CDR3: CASSLPGGSGYEQYF; DNA: TGTGCCAGCAGCTTACCTGGGGGTTCTGGCTACGAGCAGTACTTC
D: TRBD1; V: TRBV6-5; size: .; length: 14; J: TRBJ1-2; CDR3: CASSYLDRGNGYTF; DNA: TGTGCCAGCAGTTACCTGGACAGGGGAAATGGCTACACCTTC
D: TRBD1; V: TRBV6-6; size: .; length: 15; J: TRBJ2-7; CDR3: CASSYSPGQEYEQYF; DNA: TGTGCCAGCAGTTACTCTCCCGGACAGGAGTACGAGCAGTACTTC
D: TRBD2; V: TRBV5-1; size: .; length: 15; J: TRBJ2-1; CDR3: CASSFGLAGVNEQFF; DNA: TGTGCCAGCAGCTTTGGACTAGCGGGAGTTAATGAGCAGTTCTTC
D: TRBD1; V: TRBV5-6; size: .; length: 15; J: TRBJ2-7; CDR3: CASSDGTGGAYEQYF; DNA: TGTGCCAGCAGCGACGGGACAGGGGGCGCCTACGAGCAGTACTTC
D: .; V: TRBV5-4; size: .; length: 14; J: TRBJ2-7; CDR3: CASSSKGNSYEQYF; DNA: TGTGCCAGCAGCTCGAAGGGGAACTCCTACGAGCAGTACTTC
D: TRBD2; V: TRBV12-3/TRBV12-4; size: .; length: 16; J: TRBJ2-5; CDR3: CASSLLLAGRKGTQYF; DNA: TGTGCCAGCAGTTTGTTACTAGCGGGGCGGAAGGGGACCCAGTACTTC
D: .; V: TRBV30; size: .; length: 14; J: TRBJ2-1; CDR3: CAWSVIKTDNEQFF; DNA: TGTGCCTGGAGTGTAATCAAGACGGATAATGAGCAGTTCTTC
D: TRBD1; V: TRBV19; size: .; length: 16; J: TRBJ1-1; CDR3: CASSTGGTALNTEAFF; DNA: TGTGCCAGTAGTACAGGGGGCACGGCGTTAAACACTGAAGCTTTCTTT
D: .; V: TRBV12-3/TRBV12-4; size: .; length: 15; J: TRBJ2-3; CDR3: CASSLDLNDADTQYF; DNA: TGTGCCAGCAGCCTTGACTTAAATGATGCAGATACGCAGTATTTT
D: .; V: TRBV9; size: .; length: 12; J: TRBJ2-1; CDR3: CASSARPDEQFF; DNA: TGTGCCAGCAGCGCACGCCCGGATGAGCAGTTCTTC
D: .; V: TRBV20-1; size: .; length: 14; J: TRBJ2-3; CDR3: CSAPGTYYTDTQYF; DNA: TGCAGTGCCCCCGGGACATATTATACAGATACGCAGTATTTT